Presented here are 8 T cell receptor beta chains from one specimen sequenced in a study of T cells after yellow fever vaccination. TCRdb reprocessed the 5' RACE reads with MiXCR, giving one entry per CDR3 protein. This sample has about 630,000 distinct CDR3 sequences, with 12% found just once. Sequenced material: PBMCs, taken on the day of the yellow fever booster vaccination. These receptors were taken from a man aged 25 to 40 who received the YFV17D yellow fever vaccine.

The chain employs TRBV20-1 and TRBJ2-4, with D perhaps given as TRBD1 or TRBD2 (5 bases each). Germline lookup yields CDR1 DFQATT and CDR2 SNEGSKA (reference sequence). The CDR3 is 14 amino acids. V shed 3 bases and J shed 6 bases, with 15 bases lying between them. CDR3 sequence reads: CSASEGTAGNIQYF. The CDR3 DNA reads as TGCAGTGCTAGTGAAGGGACGGCAGGAAACATTCAGTACTTC.

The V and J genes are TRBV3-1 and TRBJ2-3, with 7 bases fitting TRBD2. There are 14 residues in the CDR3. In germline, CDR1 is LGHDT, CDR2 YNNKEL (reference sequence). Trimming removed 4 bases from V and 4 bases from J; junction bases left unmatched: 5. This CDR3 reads CASSPRTSSDTQYF. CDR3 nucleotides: TGTGCCAGCAGCCCTCGGACTAGTTCAGATACGCAGTATTTT.

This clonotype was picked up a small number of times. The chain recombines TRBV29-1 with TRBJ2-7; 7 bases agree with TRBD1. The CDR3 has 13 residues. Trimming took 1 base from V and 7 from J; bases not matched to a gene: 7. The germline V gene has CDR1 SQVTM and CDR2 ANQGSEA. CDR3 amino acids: CSVEGQTGWEQYF. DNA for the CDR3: TGCAGCGTTGAAGGTCAGACAGGGTGGGAGCAGTACTTC.

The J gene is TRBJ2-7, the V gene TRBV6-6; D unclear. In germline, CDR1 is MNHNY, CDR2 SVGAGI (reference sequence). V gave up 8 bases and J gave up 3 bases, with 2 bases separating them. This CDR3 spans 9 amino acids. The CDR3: CASDYEQYF. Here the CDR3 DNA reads TGTGCCAGCGACTACGAGCAGTACTTC.

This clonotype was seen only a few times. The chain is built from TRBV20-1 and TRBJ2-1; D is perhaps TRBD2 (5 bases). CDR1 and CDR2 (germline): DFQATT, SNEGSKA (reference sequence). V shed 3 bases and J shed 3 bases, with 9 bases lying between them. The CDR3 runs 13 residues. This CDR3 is CSARPGNYNEQFF. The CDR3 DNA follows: TGCAGTGCTAGGCCCGGGAACTACAATGAGCAGTTCTTC.

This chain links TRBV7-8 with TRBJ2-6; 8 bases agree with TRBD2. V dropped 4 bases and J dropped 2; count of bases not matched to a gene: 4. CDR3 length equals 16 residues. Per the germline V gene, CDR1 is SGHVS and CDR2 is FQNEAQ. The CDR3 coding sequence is TGTGCCAGCAGCTCCCGGGAGGGGGCTGGGGCCAACGTCCTGACTTTC. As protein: CASSSREGAGANVLTF.

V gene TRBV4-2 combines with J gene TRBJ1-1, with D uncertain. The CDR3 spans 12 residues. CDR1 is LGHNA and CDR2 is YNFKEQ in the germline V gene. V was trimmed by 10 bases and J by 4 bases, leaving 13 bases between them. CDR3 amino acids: CAIGPGVTEAFF. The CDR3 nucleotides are TGTGCCATCGGCCCCGGGGTCACTGAAGCTTTCTTT.

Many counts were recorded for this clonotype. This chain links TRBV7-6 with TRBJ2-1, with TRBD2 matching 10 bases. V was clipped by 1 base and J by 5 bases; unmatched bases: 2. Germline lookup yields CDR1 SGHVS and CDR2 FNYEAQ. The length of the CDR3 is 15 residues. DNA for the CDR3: TGTGCCAGCAGCTTAGGTCTAGCGGGAGACAATGAGCAGTTCTTC. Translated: CASSLGLAGDNEQFF.